This T cell receptor (beta chain) is from a study of cytomegalovirus exposure and HLA in healthy donors. Findings and limits, study-wide: Analyses of presence and absence presupposed an approximately uniform sequencing depth across donors. Rates of TCR association differed by HLA locus in a later analysis, with DRB1 highest and HLA-C lowest. The authors enumerated around 150 TCR beta chains as linked to cytomegalovirus.

With respect to this clone: The antigen is unknown.

CDR1 is SGHAT, CDR2 FQDESV, per germline (reference sequence). The V end lost 8 bases, the J end lost 0 bases, and 11 bases lay between the germline ends. There are 13 residues in the CDR3. The PCR used 60 Vbeta and 13 Jbeta primers. Libraries were prepared by immunoSEQ multiplex PCR; TCRdb keeps only in-frame clonotypes and omits some of them. This table holds about 160,000 clones, around 79% found once. This rearrangement joins TRBV11-1 to TRBJ2-7; D is unclear. The TCR sequence derives from a man aged 35-49 years in good health and CMV-seronegative. Sequencing used PBMCs. DNA of the CDR3: TGTGCCAGCGGAAGATCGGGCTCCTACGAGCAGTACTTC. This sequence encodes CASGRSGSYEQYF.